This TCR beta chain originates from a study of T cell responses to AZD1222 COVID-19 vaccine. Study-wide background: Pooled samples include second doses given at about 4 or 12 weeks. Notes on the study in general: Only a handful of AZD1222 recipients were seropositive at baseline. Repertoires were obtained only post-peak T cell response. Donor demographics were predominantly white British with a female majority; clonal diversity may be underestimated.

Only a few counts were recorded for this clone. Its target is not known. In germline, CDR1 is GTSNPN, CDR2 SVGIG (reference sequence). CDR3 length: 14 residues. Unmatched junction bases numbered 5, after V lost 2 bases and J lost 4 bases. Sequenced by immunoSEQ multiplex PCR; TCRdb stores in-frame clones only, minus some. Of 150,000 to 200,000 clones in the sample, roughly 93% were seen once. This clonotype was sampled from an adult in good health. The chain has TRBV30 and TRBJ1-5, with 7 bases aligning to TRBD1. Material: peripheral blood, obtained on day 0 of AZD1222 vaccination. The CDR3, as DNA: TGTGCCTGGAGTAAGGGGGCTTATAATCAGCCCCAGCATTTT. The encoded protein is CAWSKGAYNQPQHF.